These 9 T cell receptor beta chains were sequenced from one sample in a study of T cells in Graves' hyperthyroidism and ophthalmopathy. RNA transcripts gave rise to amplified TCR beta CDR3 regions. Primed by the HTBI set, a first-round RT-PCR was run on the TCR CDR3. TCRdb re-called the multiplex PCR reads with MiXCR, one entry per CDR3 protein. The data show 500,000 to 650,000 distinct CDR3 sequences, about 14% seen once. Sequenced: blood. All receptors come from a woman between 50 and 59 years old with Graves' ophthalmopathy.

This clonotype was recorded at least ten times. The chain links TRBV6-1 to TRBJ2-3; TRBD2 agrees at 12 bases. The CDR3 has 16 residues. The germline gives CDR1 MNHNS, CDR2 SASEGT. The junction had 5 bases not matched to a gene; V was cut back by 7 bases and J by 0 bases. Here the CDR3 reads CASTKTSGGSTDTQYF. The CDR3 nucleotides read TGTGCCAGCACCAAAACTAGCGGGGGGAGCACAGATACGCAGTATTTT.

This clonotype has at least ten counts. In DNA, the CDR3 is TGCAGTGCGCGAGTAGCGACGGTCGATGAGCAGTTCTTC. As protein: CSARVATVDEQFF. The genes are TRBV20-1 and TRBJ2-1, with a tentative D call TRBD2 (5 bases). Germline V lookup: CDR1 DFQATT, CDR2 SNEGSKA (reference sequence). There are 13 residues in the CDR3. V lost 6 bases and J 8 bases, leaving 17 bases between the germline ends.

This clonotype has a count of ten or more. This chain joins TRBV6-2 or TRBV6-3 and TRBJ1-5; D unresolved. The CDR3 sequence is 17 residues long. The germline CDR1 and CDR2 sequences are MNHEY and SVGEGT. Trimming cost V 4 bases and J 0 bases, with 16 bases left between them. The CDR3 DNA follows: TGTGCCAGCAGTTTGGGATGGGTCGAATATAGCAATCAGCCCCAGCATTTT. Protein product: CASSLGWVEYSNQPQHF.

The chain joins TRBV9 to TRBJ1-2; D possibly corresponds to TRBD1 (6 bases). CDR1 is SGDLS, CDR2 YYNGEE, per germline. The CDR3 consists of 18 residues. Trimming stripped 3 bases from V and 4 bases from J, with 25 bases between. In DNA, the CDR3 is TGTGCCAGCAGCGGGGGGGATAATCGGGACACACCCAGCTATGGCTACACCTTC. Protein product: CASSGGDNRDTPSYGYTF.

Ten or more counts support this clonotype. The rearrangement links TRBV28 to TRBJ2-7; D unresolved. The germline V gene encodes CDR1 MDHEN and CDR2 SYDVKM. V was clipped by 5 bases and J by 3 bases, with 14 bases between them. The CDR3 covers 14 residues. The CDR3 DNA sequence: TGTGCCAGCAGTCCACTCCGGAAGCTCTACGAGCAGTACTTC. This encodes CASSPLRKLYEQYF.

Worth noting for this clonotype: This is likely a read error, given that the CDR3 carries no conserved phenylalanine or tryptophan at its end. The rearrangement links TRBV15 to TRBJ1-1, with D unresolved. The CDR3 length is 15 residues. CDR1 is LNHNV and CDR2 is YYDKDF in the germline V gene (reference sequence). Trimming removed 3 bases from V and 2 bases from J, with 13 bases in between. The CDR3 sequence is CATSSRIDGNTEAFL. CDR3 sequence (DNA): TGTGCCACCAGCAGCAGAATAGACGGTAACACTGAAGCTTTCCTT.

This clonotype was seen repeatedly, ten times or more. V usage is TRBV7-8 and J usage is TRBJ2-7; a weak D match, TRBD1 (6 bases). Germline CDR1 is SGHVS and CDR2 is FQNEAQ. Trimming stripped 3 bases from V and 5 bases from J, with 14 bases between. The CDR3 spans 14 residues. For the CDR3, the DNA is TGTGCCAGCAGCTTCGCAGGGGTTAGAAACGAGCAGTACTTC. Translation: CASSFAGVRNEQYF.

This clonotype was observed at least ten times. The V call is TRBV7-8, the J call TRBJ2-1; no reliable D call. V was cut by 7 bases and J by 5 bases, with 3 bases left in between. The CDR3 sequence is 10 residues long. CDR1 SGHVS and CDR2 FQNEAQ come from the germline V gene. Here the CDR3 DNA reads TGTGCCAGCAACGACAATGAGCAGTTCTTC. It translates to CASNDNEQFF.

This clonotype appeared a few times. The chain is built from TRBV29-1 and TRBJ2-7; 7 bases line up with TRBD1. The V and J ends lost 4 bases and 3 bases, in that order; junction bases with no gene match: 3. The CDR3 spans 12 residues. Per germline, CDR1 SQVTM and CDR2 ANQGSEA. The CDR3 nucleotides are TGCAGCGTTGCCCGGGACAGCTACGAGCAGTACTTC. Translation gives CSVARDSYEQYF.